This T cell receptor beta chain was recorded in a study of lymphopenia after photon versus proton radiotherapy. Study-wide findings and caveats: After lymphocyte nadir, photon-treated repertoires showed oligoclonal expansion, especially CD8+ Temra. Better survival with proton therapy was suggested as possible, not demonstrated. Larger post-nadir TCR diversity loss correlated inversely with survival in deceased patients. Under photons, naive T cells and diversity fell while effector/memory populations rose.

The repertoire was sequenced with immunoSEQ multiplex PCR; TCRdb's copy has only in-frame clones and lacks some. The sample consists of about 49,000 clones, around 83% of them appearing once. Germline V gives CDR1 SGHRS, CDR2 YFSETQ. V dropped 0 bases and J dropped 14; count of bases not matched to a gene: 6. The CDR3 is made up of 13 amino acids. Concerning this clone itself: Its specificity is unknown.

The source of this sequence is a man between 50 and 59 years old with gastric cancer. Sequencing was performed on peripheral blood, taken from a patient treated with photon-based radiotherapy. The chain uses TRBV5-1 and TRBJ2-3; TRBD2 aligns across 10 bases. The CDR3: CASSLGGLAEGYF. CDR3 in DNA: TGCGCCAGCAGCTTGGGTGGACTAGCGGAGGGGTATTTT.